What follows describes a single T cell receptor beta chain. Its target is not known. The data stem from a study of PD-1 blockade in classical Hodgkin lymphoma. Study information: Nivolumab was administered to patients intravenously at 3 mg/kg every 2 weeks.

The assay was immunoSEQ multiplex PCR, and TCRdb's table has in-frame clones only and misses some. The sample consists of around 43,000 clones, around 80% of them appearing once. Whole-study findings and limits: What drove the repertoire differences, possibly disease activity or prior therapy, has not been defined. The study reported lower baseline TCR diversity in newly diagnosed patients than in healthy donors.

Following autologous stem cell transplantation, relapse occurred in every patient, and exposure to brentuximab vedotin varied. The material was peripheral blood mononuclear cells (PBMCs), obtained at baseline. The TCR comes from a human donor with classical Hodgkin lymphoma.

This CDR3 reads CASSFAISGEYEQYF. In nucleotides, the CDR3 is TGTGCCAGCAGCTTCGCGATTAGCGGGGAATACGAGCAGTACTTC. The chain couples TRBV11-2 to TRBJ2-7; 8 nucleotides align to TRBD2. The CDR3 spans 15 residues. CDR1 and CDR2 (germline): SGHAT, FQNNGV. V lost 3 bases to trimming and J lost 4 bases; unmatched junction nucleotides: 8. Complete variable domain (other parts from reference TRBV11-2 and TRBJ2-7): EAGVAQSPRYKIIEKRQSVAFWCNPISGHATLYWYQQILGQGPKLLIQFQNNGVVDDSQLPKDRFSAERLKGVDSTLKIQPAKLEDSAVYLCASSFAISGEYEQYFGPGTRLTVT.